This TCR beta chain is drawn from a study of blood T cell repertoires in COVID-19. Trimming removed 1 base from V and 1 base from J, with 10 bases in between. Germline-derived CDR1 and CDR2 are SEHNR and FQNEAQ (reference sequence). The CDR3 is 15 residues long. Sequencing used immunoSEQ multiplex PCR; TCRdb keeps in-frame clones, though not all of them. The sample carries 360,000 or so clones, approximately 89% recorded once. The clonotype originates from a woman aged 55-70 years with COVID-19, enrolled during active disease. The specimen sequenced was peripheral blood. The rearrangement uses TRBV7-9 and TRBJ1-1; weak D call: TRBD1 (5 bases). The chain's CDR3 is CASSLVGAGNTEAFF. CDR3 DNA: TGTGCCAGCAGCTTAGTAGGGGCAGGGAACACTGAAGCTTTCTTT.